This TCR beta chain was identified during a study of monozygotic twins with inflammatory bowel disease. About this clonotype: The target antigen is unknown.

Findings and limits, study-wide: Fewer shared clonotypes with others were found in IBD patients than in healthy twins, especially with disease activity.

cDNA was made in eight separate reactions per sample. TCRdb reprocessed the 5' RACE reads, keeping one entry per CDR3 protein, no DNA. The sample spans roughly 150,000 distinct CDR3 sequences; the ten largest clones claim 2.4%. CDR1 DFQATT and CDR2 SNEGSKA come from the germline V gene (reference sequence). The CDR3 has 15 residues. Blood was drawn once per donor, and each sample measured 2 to 3 ml. The rearrangement links TRBV20-1 to TRBJ2-3; TCRdb outputs TRBD2, but without DNA this stays unchecked. The TCR comes from a human donor with ulcerative colitis or Crohn's disease, or a healthy co-twin of an affected twin (not recorded which). Sequenced sample: blood. The CDR3 loop reads CSAGVAGGGTDTQYF.